The 4 T cell receptor beta chains below all came from one sample that was sequenced in a study of memory CD4+ T cells and cytomegalovirus serostatus (dated 2019 in TCRdb). A FACSAria II was used to sort memory CD4+ T cells, defined as single viable CD3+CD4+CD8-CD45RO+ cells. Library generation was performed with the immunoSEQ multiplex PCR assay. The table was pulled from immuneACCESS by TCRdb, which kept in-frame rearrangements only. Such tables lose some clones; where checked, under half of the loss comes from unresolved V genes, and the rest has no known cause. For this sample the table gives about 82,000 clones, of which around 80% were detected only once. Around 0.78% of the sample is held by the ten biggest clonotypes. Sequencing was done on a sample of memory CD4+ T cells from blood. The origin of the receptors is an adult in good health and CMV-seronegative.

The chain is built from TRBV30 and TRBJ1-1; TRBD1 matches 10 bases. The CDR3 is 14 residues long. Losses at the gene ends were 0 bases for V and 11 bases for J; bases not matched to a gene: 9. The germline gives CDR1 GTSNPN, CDR2 SVGIG (reference sequence). As DNA, the CDR3 is TGTGCCTGGAGTGTCGGGACAGGGGAAGTATGGGCTTTCTTT. This translates into CAWSVGTGEVWAFF.

This clone came up once. The chain has TRBV7-9 and TRBJ2-1; 8 positions agree with TRBD2. There are 17 residues in the CDR3. Unmatched junction bases numbered 6, after V lost 1 base and J lost 1 base. Germline V gene lookup returns CDR1 SEHNR and CDR2 FQNEAQ (reference sequence). The CDR3 nucleotides read TGTGCCAGCAGCTTAGGCGGGGGGTATGGGTCCTACAATGAGCAGTTCTTC. It yields the protein CASSLGGGYGSYNEQFF.

The chain couples TRBV18 to TRBJ2-5; tentatively, D is TRBD1 (6 bases). The CDR3 contains 12 residues. Trimming left V 3 bases short and J 6 bases short, with 8 bases between. Germline-derived CDR1 and CDR2 are KGHSH and LQKENI. CDR3 nucleotides: TGTGCCAGCTCACCCGGACAGCAGACCCAGTACTTC. Amino acids: CASSPGQQTQYF.

The chain employs TRBV13 and TRBJ2-5; 8 nucleotides agree with TRBD1. CDR3 length: 15 amino acids. Germline CDR1 is PRHDT and CDR2 is FYEKMQ (reference sequence). Germline trimming cut 5 bases from V and 5 bases from J; bases unmatched to any gene: 10. CDR3 sequence: CASSRDRGEVETQYF. CDR3 in DNA: TGTGCCAGCAGCCGCGACAGGGGTGAAGTGGAGACCCAGTACTTC.